This note documents a single T cell receptor beta chain sequence. This CDR3 is 16 amino acids long. Germline CDR1 is LNHDA and CDR2 is SQIVND (reference sequence). V lost 5 bases and J lost 5, with 18 bases in between. During active infection, Seattle patients enrolled and were then monitored through disease. This entry belongs to a study of blood T cell repertoires in COVID-19. Study overall: COVID-19 samples collected from the United States, Italy and Spain covered acute and convalescent phases. In each case, the material was cDNA or gDNA derived from T cells, B-cell-depleted T cells, or PBMCs.

Under the authors' procedure: Estimated nucleated cell counts came from reference gene primer amplification. Using immunoSEQ multiplex PCR, the repertoire was profiled, and TCRdb retains in-frame clones only, with some absent. D and trimming were read from the DNA, whereas the V and J calls and clone size are those reported in that table. The sample consists of roughly 440,000 clones, about 91% of them appearing once. Sequencing used peripheral blood. The chain uses TRBV19 and TRBJ2-2; tentatively, D is TRBD2 (7 bases). The receptor comes from a woman in her forties or fifties with COVID-19, enrolled during active disease. CDR3 protein: CASSPYGGAGTGELFF. The CDR3 nucleotides read TGTGCCAGTAGTCCCTATGGGGGGGCCGGGACCGGGGAGCTGTTTTTT. Full variable domain (missing parts from reference TRBV19 and TRBJ2-2): DGGITQSPKYLFRKEGQNVTLSCEQNLNHDAMYWYRQDPGQGLRLIYYSQIVNDFQKGDIAEGYSVSREKKESFPLTVTSAQKNPTAFYLCASSPYGGAGTGELFFGEGSRLTVL.